This T cell receptor beta chain came from a study of T cells in Graves' hyperthyroidism and ophthalmopathy (dated by TCRdb to the late 2010s). Background on the whole study: Peripheral blood samples were taken at the time of initial diagnosis, prior to any treatment. To identify TCR V-J signatures that set the groups apart, the researchers used a discovery cohort of 100 patients, made up of fewer than 50 with Graves' ophthalmopathy and 57 with stable Graves' hyperthyroidism. Prospective prediction of ophthalmopathy was tested in an independent validation cohort consisting of roughly 20 hyperthyroidism patients and 17 patients who later progressed to ophthalmopathy. For training and testing, the 95 to 100 patients in the discovery cohort were randomly divided in a 7:3 ratio. Once sampling was done, hyperthyroidism patients were given methimazole at a starting dose of 30 mg daily, whereas ophthalmopathy patients were given high-dose intravenous methylprednisolone. In about 6 Graves' hyperthyroidism patients, the study also compared T-cell repertoires from thyroid tissue with T-cell repertoires from blood. The paper describes TCR Vbeta CDR3 sequencing of 140 or so peripheral blood samples, made up of about 40 ophthalmopathy patients, over 70 hyperthyroidism patients and roughly 17 progressor patients.

Stable Graves' hyperthyroidism was defined as the absence of progression to ophthalmopathy over 18 months of follow-up. Hyperthyroidism patients were newly diagnosed, with disease duration under 2 months, and aged 18 to 65 years. The study excluded patients with uncontrolled infections, other autoimmune diseases, pregnancy or lactation. Clinical symptoms, serum thyroxine and TRAb, thyroid ultrasound, and orbital computed tomography formed the basis for the diagnoses. PBMCs were separated from roughly 10 ml of fresh peripheral blood using Ficoll-Paque density gradient centrifugation. Total RNA was extracted using Trizol reagent, and RNA quality was assessed on an Agilent 2100 Bioanalyzer. Taken from the germline V gene, the CDR1 and CDR2 loops are SGHAT and FQNNGV. The junction shows trimming of 6 bases on V and 1 base on J, plus 18 bases between the germline ends. From the cysteine through the phenylalanine, the CDR3 covers 16 amino acids. Kept here is only the CDR3 DNA, which spans 48 bases and is read in frame from base 1.

TCR beta CDR3 regions were amplified from RNA transcripts. The TCR CDR3 was subjected to a first round of RT-PCR using the HTBI primer set and the Qiagen OneStep RT-PCR kit. A second multiplex PCR round built the libraries, followed by size selection and purification. Sequencing of the libraries was done on an Illumina HiSeq2000 using paired-end 100 bp reads. Regarding the original processing steps: SOAPnuke was used to process the raw data, throwing out any read that contained adapters or uncalled bases, had a mean Phred below 15, or lacked an exact constant-primer or identifier match. COPE v1.2.5 was used to merge high-quality paired reads, and clonotypes were defined as unique nucleotide sequences. MiTCR v1.1 was used to align the clonotypes against IMGT TRBV, TRBD and TRBJ reference segments. The analysis included only V-J combinations with a frequency above 0.0001, which together covered 99.2% of the repertoires. A TCS score was defined as the ratio between F50 (clonal expansion) and ExV (chaos), using BLOSUM62-based TCRdist between CDR3 peptides within each V-J. Welch's t-statistics and random forest reduced some 510 V-J features to 13, which were used in a naive Bayes classifier (R e1071). In TCRdb, the public reads were trimmed at Q25 with fastp and aligned with MiXCR, with productive beta chains retained. Identical CDR3 proteins give one entry, which carries the most common genes and DNA. The V and J calls, along with clone size, are taken from TCRdb and not from the paper's own processing. Within this sample are some 460,000 distinct CDR3 sequences, with 15% to 19% of them counted one time only. The ten largest clones represent roughly 15% of the sample.

Results the study describes overall, beyond this receptor: A model built on a 13 V-J signature distinguished ophthalmopathy from stable hyperthyroidism, reaching roughly 88% sensitivity and about 81% specificity in cross-validation and 80%/75% in testing. Most expanded thyroid clonotypes (frequency above 0.001) were also detected in blood, a finding suggesting that blood repertoires may reflect thyroid immune responses. No statistical method was used to fix the sample size in advance, and group allocation was not hidden from the investigators. In validation, the model predicted progression to ophthalmopathy a median of roughly six months before onset, with over 60% sensitivity and roughly 73% specificity.

This clonotype was recorded at least ten times. Its cognate antigen has yet to be identified. Base-call qualities are not available, and no considerably larger clone is one nucleotide away. Sample: blood. The chain joins TRBV11-2 to TRBJ1-1, with no D gene named confidently. This TCR was sampled from a young woman with Graves' hyperthyroidism. The CDR3 sequence is CASRLASEGPNTEAFF. The DNA is as follows: TGTGCCAGCAGACTAGCGAGTGAGGGCCCGAACACTGAAGCTTTCTTT.